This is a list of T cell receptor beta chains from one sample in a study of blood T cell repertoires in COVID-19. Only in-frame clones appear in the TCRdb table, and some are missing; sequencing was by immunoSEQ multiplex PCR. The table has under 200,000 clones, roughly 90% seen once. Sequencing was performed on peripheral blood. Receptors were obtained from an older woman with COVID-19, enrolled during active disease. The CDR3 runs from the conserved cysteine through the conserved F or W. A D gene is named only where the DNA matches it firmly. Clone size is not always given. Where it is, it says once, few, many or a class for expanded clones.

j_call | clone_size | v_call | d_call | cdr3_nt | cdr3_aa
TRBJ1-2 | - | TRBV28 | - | TGTGCCAGCAGCCCTCTCACGGGGGGCTACACCTTC | CASSPLTGGYTF
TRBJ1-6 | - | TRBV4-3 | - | TGCGCCAGCAGCCAAGATGCAGGGAGGAATTCACCCCTCCACTTT | CASSQDAGRNSPLHF
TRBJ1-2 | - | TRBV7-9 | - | TGTGCCAGCAGCTTAGACAGGCTGAACCCCTATGGCTACACCTTC | CASSLDRLNPYGYTF
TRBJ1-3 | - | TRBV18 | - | TGTGCCAGCTCACCAAACCAGGCGCTCGGTGGAAACACCATATATTTT | CASSPNQALGGNTIYF
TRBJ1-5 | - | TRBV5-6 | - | TGTGCCAGCAGCTTGGGGGAGGGCGGCAATCAGCCCCAGCATTTT | CASSLGEGGNQPQHF
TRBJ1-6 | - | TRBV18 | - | TGTGCCAGCTCACCACGATTACAGGGAGATTCACCCCTCCACTTT | CASSPRLQGDSPLHF
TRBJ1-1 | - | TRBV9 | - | TGTGCCAGCAGCGTAGAGGGCAGGGAGGGGGATGAAGCTTTCTTT | CASSVEGREGDEAFF
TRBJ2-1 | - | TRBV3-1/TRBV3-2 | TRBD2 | TGTGCCAGCAGCCAAGTCGCGGGGAGCGGGAGATCCTACAATGAGCAGTTCTTC | CASSQVAGSGRSYNEQFF
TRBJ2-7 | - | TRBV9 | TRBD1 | TGTGCCAGCAGCAGGGGGCCGGGACCCTACGAGCAGTACTTC | CASSRGPGPYEQYF
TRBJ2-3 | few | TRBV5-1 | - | TGCGCCAGCAGCAAGACAAGCACAGATACGCAGTATTTT | CASSKTSTDTQYF
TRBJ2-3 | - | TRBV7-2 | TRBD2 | TGTGCCAGCAGGGGACTAGCGGTTCTGAGGGATACGCAGTATTTT | CASRGLAVLRDTQYF
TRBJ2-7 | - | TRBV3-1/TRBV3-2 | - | TGTGCCAGCAGCCACCTCCCTGGGCGGGGTACCTACGAGCAGTACTTC | CASSHLPGRGTYEQYF
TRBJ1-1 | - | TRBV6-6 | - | TGTGCCAGCAGGGTCCCGCGGGCTGAGGGCACTGAAGCTTTCTTT | CASRVPRAEGTEAFF
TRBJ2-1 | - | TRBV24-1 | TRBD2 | TGTGCCACCAGTGGGCTAGCGGGAGCTATAAGGAATGAGCAGTTCTTC | CATSGLAGAIRNEQFF
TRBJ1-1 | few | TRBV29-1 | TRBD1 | TGCAGCGAGAGAGGACAGGGAGGTGAAGCTTTCTTT | CSERGQGGEAFF
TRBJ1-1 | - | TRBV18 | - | TGTGCCAGCTCAACAGGGTTTAACACTGAAGCTTTCTTT | CASSTGFNTEAFF
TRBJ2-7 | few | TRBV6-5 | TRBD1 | TGTGCCAGCAGGAGAGGACAGGGCTCCTACGAGCAGTACTTC | CASRRGQGSYEQYF
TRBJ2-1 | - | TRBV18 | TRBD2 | TGTGCCAGCTCACCGGTAGCGGGAGCGGCGGGCTCCTACAATGAGCAGTTCTTC | CASSPVAGAAGSYNEQFF
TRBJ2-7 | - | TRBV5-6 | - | TGTGCCAGCAGCACTATTCGGCAGGGTAATATTCGGGAGCAGTACTTC | CASSTIRQGNIREQYF
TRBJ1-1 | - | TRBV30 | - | TGTGCCTGGAGTGGGGGGAGGTACACTGAAGCTTTCTTT | CAWSGGRYTEAFF
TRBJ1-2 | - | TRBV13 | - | TGTGCCAGCAGCCGACCGGACAGAACGATCTATGGCTACACCTTC | CASSRPDRTIYGYTF
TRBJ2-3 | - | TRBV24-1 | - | TGTGCCACGTACCGCAGGGTTGGCGCTAGCACAGATACGCAGTATTTT | CATYRRVGASTDTQYF